The clone carrying this T cell receptor beta chain showed up just once. Its antigen is not known. This sample was included in a study of cytomegalovirus exposure and HLA in healthy donors. About the research overall: An earlier analysis found some 120 million unique TCR beta sequences from approximately 190 million T cells. Out of approximately 400 genotyped donors, about 76% belonged to the Caucasian-associated ancestry cluster. Study conclusions and caveats: Productive rates of about 87% or about 30% were seen for most TCR beta V segments in an earlier analysis. Through in vitro validation, a few CMV-associated chains were shown to be specific for CMV antigens.

Germline values: CDR1 SGHDT, CDR2 YYEEEE. The CDR3 is made up of 13 amino acids. The junction had 3 bases not matched to a gene; V was cut back by 4 bases and J by 5 bases. With 60 Vbeta and 13 Jbeta primers, the PCR was carried out. Libraries were prepared by immunoSEQ multiplex PCR; TCRdb keeps only in-frame clonotypes and omits some of them. The sample lists approximately 61,000 clones; 78% were seen once. The specimen sequenced was PBMCs. The clonotype originates from a man between 18 and 29 years old in good health and CMV-seropositive. The chain has TRBV5-6 and TRBJ1-1, with 9 bases that match TRBD1. The CDR3 DNA is TGTGCCAGCAGCGTGACAGGGGGGACTGAAGCTTTCTTT. Protein: CASSVTGGTEAFF.